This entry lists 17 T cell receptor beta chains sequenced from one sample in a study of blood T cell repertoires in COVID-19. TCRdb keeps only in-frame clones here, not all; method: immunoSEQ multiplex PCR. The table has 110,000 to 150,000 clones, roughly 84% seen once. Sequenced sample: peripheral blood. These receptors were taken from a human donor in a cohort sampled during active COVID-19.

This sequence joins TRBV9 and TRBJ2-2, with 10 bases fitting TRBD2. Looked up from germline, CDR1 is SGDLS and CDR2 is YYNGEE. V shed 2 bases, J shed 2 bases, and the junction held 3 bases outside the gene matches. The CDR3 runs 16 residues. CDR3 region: CASSVLAGDNTGELFF. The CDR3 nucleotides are TGTGCCAGCAGCGTCCTAGCGGGGGATAACACCGGGGAGCTGTTTTTT.

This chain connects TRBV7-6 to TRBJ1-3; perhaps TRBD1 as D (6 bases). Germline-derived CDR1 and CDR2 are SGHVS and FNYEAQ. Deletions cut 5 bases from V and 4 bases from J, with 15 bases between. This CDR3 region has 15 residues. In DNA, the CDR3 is TGTGCCAGCAGCCCCGGCCCAGGGGACGGAAACACCATATATTTT. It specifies CASSPGPGDGNTIYF.

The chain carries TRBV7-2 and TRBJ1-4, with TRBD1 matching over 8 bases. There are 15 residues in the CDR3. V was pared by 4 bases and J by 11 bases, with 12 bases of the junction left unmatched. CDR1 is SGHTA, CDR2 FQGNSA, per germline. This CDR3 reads CASSSQRGGDRKLFF. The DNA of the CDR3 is TGTGCCAGCAGCTCTCAAAGGGGTGGGGACAGGAAACTGTTTTTT.

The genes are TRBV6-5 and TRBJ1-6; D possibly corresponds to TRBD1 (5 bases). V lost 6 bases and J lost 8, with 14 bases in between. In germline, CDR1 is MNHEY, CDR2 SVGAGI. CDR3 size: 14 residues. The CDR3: CASRLGGWDSPLHF. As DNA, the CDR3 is TGTGCCAGCAGATTGGGGGGATGGGATTCACCCCTCCACTTT.

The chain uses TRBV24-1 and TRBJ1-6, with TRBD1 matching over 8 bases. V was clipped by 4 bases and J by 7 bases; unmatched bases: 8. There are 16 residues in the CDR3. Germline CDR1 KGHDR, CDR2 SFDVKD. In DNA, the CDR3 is TGTGCCACCAGTGAAAAAGAGACAGGGGAGAATTCACCCCTCCACTTT. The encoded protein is CATSEKETGENSPLHF.

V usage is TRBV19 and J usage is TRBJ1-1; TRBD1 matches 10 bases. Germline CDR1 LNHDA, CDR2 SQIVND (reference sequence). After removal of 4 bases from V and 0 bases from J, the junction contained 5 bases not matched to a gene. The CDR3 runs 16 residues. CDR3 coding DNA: TGTGCCAGTAGTAGTGACAGGGGGCGCGTGAACACTGAAGCTTTCTTT. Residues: CASSSDRGRVNTEAFF.

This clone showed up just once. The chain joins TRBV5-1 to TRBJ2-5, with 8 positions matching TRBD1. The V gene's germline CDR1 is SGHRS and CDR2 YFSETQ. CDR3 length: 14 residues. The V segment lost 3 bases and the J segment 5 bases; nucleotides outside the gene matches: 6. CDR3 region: CASSWSGGGETQYF. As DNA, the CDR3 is TGCGCCAGCAGCTGGTCAGGGGGCGGGGAGACCCAGTACTTC.

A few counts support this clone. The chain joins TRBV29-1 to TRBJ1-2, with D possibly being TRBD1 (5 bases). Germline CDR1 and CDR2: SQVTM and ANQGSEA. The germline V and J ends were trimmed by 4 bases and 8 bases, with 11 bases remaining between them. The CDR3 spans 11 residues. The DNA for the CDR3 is TGCAGCGTTGGCGCTGGGGGGGGCTACACCTTC. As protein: CSVGAGGGYTF.

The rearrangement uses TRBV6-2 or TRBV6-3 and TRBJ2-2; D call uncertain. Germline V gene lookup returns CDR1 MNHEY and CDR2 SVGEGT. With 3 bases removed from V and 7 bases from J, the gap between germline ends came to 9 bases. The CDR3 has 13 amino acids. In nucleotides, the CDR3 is TGTGCCAGCAGTTATCTTGTGAGCGGGGAGCTGTTTTTT. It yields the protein CASSYLVSGELFF.

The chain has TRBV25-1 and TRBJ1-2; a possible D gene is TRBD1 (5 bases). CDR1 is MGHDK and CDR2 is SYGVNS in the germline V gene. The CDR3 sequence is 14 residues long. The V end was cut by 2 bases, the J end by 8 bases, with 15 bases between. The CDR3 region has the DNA TGTGCCAGCAGTGAAGGGAGGGGTCGGTGGGGCTACACCTTC. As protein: CASSEGRGRWGYTF.

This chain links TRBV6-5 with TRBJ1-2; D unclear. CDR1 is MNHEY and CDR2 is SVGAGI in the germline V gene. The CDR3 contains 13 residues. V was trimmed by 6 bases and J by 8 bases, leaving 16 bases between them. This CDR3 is CASSLSRGDGYTF. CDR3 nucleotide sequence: TGTGCCAGCAGCCTTTCCCGAGGTGACGGCTACACCTTC.

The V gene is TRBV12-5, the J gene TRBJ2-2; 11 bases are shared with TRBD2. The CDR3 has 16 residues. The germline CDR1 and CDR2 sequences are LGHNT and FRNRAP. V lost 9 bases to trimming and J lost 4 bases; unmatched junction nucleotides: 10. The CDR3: CASGSGTSGGTGELFF. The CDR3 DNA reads TGTGCTAGCGGATCGGGCACTAGCGGGGGCACCGGGGAGCTGTTTTTT.

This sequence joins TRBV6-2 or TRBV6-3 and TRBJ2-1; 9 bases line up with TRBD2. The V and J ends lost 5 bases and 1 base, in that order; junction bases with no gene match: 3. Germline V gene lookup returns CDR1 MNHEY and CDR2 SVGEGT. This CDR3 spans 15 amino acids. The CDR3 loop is CASSLAGSSYNEQFF. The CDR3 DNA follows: TGTGCCAGCAGTCTAGCGGGGAGTTCCTACAATGAGCAGTTCTTC.

Here the CDR3 DNA reads TGCGCCAGCAGCCAGGACAGGGAAAAACTGTTTTTT. This codes for CASSQDREKLFF. V and J are TRBV4-1 and TRBJ1-4; 7 positions match TRBD1. Germline V CDR1 and CDR2: MGHRA, YSYEKL. Trimming cost V 3 bases and J 8 bases; bases outside gene matches: 0. The CDR3 contains 12 residues.

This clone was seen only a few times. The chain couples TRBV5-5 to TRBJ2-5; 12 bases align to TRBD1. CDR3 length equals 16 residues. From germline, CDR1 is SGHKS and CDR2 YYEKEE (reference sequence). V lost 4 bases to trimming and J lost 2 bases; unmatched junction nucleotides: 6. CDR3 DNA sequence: TGTGCCAGCAGCGCCCCGGGACAGGGGGCTCAAGAGACCCAGTACTTC. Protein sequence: CASSAPGQGAQETQYF.

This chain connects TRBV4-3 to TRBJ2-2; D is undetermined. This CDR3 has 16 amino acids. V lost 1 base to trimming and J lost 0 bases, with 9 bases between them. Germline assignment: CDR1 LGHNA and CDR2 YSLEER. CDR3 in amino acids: CASSQGTAANTGELFF. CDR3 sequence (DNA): TGCGCCAGCAGCCAAGGTACAGCCGCGAACACCGGGGAGCTGTTTTTT.

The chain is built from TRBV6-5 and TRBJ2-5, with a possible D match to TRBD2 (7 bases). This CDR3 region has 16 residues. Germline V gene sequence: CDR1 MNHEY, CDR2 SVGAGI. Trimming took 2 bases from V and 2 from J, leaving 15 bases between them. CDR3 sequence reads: CASSYGGGGPQETQYF. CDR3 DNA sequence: TGTGCCAGCAGTTACGGGGGCGGGGGCCCGCAAGAGACCCAGTACTTC.